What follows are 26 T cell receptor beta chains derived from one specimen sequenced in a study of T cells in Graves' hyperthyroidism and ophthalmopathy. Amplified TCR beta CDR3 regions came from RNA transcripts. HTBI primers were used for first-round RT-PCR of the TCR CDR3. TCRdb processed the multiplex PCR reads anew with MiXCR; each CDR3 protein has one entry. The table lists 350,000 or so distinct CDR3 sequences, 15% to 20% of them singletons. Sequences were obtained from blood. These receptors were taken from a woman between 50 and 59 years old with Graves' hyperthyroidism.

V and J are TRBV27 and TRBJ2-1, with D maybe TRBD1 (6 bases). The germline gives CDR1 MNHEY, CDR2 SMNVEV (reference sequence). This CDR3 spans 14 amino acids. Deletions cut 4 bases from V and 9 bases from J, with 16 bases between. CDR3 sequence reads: CASSYGQGWGEQFF. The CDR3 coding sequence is TGTGCCAGCAGTTATGGTCAGGGGTGGGGTGAGCAGTTCTTC.

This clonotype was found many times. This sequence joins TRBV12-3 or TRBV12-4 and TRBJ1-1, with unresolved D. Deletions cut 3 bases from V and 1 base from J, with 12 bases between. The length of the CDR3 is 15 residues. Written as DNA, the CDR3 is TGTGCCAGCAGTTTCCGGGCCCTAAGGAACACTGAAGCTTTCTTT. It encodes CASSFRALRNTEAFF.

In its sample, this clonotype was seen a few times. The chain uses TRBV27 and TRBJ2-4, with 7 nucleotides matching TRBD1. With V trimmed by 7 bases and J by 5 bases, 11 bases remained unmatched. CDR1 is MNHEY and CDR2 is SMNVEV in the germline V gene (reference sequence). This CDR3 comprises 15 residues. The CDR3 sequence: CASTERGLGENIQYF. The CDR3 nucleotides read TGTGCCAGCACCGAAAGGGGGCTTGGGGAAAACATTCAGTACTTC.

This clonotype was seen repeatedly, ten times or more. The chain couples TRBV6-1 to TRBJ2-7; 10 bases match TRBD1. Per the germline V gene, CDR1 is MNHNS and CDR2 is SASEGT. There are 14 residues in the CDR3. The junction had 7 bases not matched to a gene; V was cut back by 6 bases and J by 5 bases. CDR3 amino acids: CASSRDRGSHEQYF. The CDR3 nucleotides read TGTGCCAGCAGCAGGGACAGGGGATCCCACGAGCAGTACTTC.

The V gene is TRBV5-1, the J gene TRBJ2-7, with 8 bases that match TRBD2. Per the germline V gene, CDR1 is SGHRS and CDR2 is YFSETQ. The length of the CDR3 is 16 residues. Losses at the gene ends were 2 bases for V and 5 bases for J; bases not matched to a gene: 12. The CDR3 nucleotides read TGCGCCAGCAGCTTCCTCCCCAGCGGGAGTTCTGACGAGCAGTACTTC. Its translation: CASSFLPSGSSDEQYF.

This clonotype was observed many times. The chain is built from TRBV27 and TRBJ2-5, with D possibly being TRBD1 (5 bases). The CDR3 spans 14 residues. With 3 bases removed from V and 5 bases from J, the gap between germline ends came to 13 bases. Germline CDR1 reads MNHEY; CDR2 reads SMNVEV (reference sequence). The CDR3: CASSFGQGWETQYF. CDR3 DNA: TGTGCCAGCAGTTTTGGGCAGGGTTGGGAGACCCAGTACTTC.

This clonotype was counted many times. In DNA form, the CDR3 reads TGTGCCAGCCTCGGGACAGGAGGACTAAACACTGAAGCTTTCTTT. It specifies CASLGTGGLNTEAFF. This rearrangement joins TRBV6-1 to TRBJ1-1, with 8 bases lining up with TRBD1. CDR1 MNHNS and CDR2 SASEGT come from the germline V gene. The trim removed 8 bases at V and 2 bases at J, leaving 10 bases unmatched. The CDR3 contains 15 residues.

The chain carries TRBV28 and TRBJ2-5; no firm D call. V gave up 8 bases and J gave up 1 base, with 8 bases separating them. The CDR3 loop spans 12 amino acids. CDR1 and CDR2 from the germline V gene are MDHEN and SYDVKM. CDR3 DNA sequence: TGTGCCAGCTCGAGGCCCCAAGAGACCCAGTACTTC. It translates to CASSRPQETQYF.

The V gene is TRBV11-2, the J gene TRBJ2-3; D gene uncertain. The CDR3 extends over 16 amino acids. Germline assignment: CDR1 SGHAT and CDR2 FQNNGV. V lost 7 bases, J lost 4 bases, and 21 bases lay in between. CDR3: CASTHLRSPSADTQYF. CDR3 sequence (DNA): TGTGCCAGCACCCACCTACGGTCCCCGTCCGCAGATACGCAGTATTTT.

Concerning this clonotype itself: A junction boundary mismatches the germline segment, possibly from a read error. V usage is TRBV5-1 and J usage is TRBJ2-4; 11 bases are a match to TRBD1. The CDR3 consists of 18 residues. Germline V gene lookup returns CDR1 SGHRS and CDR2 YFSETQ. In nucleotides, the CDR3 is TGTGCCAGCAGCTTGGGGGACAGGGGGAATTTAGCCAAAAACATTCAGTACTTC. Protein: CASSLGDRGNLAKNIQYF.

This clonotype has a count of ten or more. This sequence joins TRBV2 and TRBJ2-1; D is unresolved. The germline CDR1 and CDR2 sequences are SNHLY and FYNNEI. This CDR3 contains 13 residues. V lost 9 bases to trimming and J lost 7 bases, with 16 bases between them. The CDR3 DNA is TGTGCCAGTTTTACCCCCCAACAGAATGAGCAGTTCTTC. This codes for CASFTPQQNEQFF.

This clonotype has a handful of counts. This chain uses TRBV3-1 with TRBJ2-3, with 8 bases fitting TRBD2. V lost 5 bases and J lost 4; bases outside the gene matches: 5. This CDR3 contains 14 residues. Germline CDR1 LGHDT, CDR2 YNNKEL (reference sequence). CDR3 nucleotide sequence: TGTGCCAGCAGCGTGCGGGGGGACCCAGATACGCAGTATTTT. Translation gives CASSVRGDPDTQYF.

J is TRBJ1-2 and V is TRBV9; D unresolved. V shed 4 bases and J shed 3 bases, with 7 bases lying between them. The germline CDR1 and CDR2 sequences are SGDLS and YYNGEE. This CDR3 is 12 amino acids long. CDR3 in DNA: TGTGCCAGCAGCACCGACTACTATGGCTACACCTTC. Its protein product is CASSTDYYGYTF.

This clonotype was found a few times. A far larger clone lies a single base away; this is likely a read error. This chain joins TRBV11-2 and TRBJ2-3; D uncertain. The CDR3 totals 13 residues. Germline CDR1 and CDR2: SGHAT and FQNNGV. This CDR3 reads CASSLVGTDTRYF. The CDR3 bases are TGTGCCAGCAGCTTAGTTGGCACAGATACGCGGTATTTT.

CDR3 loop: CATSPGGPVRQGVSGYTF. CDR3 bases: TGTGCCACCTCTCCAGGGGGGCCGGTCCGGCAGGGGGTTAGTGGCTACACCTTC. The chain combines TRBV15 with TRBJ1-2; TRBD1 aligns across 7 bases. Looked up from germline, CDR1 is LNHNV and CDR2 is YYDKDF (reference sequence). This CDR3 is built from 18 residues. Losses at the gene ends were 8 bases for V and 7 bases for J; bases not matched to a gene: 25.

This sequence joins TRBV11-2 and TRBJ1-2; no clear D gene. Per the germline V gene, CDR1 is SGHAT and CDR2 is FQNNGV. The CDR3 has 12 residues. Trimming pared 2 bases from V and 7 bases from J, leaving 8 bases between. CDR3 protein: CASSLSSCGYTF. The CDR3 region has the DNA TGTGCCAGCAGCTTAAGCAGCTGTGGCTACACCTTC.

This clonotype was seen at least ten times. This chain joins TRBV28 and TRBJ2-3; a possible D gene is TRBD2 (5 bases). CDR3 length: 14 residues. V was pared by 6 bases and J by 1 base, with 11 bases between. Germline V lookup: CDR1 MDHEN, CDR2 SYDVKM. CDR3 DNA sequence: TGTGCCAGCAGAGAGGAGGCGCGCACAGATACGCAGTATTTT. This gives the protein CASREEARTDTQYF.

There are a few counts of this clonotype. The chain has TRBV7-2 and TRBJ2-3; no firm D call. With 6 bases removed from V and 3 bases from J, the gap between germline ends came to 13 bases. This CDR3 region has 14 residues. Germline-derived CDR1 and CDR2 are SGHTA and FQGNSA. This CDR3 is CASRHSVGTDTQYF. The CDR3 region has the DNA TGTGCCAGCAGGCATAGTGTTGGAACAGATACGCAGTATTTT.

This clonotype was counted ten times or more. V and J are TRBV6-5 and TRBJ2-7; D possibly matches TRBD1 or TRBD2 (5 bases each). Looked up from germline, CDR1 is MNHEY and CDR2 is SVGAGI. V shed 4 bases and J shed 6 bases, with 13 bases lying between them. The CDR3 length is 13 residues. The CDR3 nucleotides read TGTGCCAGCAGTTCCAGGGACCCCCTCGAGCAGTACTTC. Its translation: CASSSRDPLEQYF.

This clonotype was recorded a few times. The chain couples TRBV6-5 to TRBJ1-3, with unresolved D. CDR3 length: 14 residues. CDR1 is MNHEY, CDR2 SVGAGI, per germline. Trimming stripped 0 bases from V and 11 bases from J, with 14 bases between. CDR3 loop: CASSYSIPLGSIYF. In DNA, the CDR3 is TGTGCCAGCAGTTACTCGATCCCCCTAGGTTCCATATATTTT.

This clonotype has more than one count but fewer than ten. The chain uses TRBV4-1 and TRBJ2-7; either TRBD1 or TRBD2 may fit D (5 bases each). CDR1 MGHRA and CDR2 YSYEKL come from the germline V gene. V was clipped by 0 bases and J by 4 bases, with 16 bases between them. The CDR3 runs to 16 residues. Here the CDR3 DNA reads TGCGCCAGCAGCCAAGATAAGTGGGCAGGGACGTACGAGCAGTACTTC. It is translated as CASSQDKWAGTYEQYF.

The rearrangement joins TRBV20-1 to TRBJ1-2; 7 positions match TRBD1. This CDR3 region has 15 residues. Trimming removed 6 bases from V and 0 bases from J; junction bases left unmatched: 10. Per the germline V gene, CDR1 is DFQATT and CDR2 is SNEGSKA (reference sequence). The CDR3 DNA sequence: TGCAGTGCACCTACCCAAGGGGGCCCTAACTATGGCTACACCTTC. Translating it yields CSAPTQGGPNYGYTF.

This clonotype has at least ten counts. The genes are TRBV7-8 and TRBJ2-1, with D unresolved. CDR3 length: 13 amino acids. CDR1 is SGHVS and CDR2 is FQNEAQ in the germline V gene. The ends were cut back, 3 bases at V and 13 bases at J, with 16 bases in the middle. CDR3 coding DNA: TGTGCCAGCAGCTTTACAAAGACCGCACCCCAGTTCTTC. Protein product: CASSFTKTAPQFF. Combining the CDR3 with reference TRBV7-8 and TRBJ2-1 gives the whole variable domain GAGVSQSPRYKVAKRGQDVALRCDPISGHVSLFWYQQALGQGPEFLTYFQNEAQLDKSGLPSDRFFAERPEGSVSTLKIQRTQQEDSAVYLCASSFTKTAPQFFGPGTRLTVL.

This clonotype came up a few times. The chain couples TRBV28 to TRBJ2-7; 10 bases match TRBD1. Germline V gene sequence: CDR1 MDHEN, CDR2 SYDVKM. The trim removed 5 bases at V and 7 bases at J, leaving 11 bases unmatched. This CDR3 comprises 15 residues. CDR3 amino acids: CASSLLAPDRGEQYV. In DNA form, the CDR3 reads TGTGCCAGCAGTCTACTAGCCCCGGACAGGGGGGAGCAGTACGTC.

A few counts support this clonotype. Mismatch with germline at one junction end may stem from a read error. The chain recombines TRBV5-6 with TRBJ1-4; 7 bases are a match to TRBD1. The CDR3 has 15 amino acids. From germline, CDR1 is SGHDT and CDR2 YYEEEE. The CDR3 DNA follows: TGTGCCGGCAGCTTCTCGGGACAGAATAATGAAAAACTGTTTTTT. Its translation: CAGSFSGQNNEKLFF.

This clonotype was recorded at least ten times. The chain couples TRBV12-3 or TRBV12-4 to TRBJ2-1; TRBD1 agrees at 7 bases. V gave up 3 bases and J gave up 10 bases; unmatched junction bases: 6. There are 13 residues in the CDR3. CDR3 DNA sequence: TGTGCCAGCAGTTTGGTAGGACAGGAGGAGCAGTTCTTC. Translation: CASSLVGQEEQFF.